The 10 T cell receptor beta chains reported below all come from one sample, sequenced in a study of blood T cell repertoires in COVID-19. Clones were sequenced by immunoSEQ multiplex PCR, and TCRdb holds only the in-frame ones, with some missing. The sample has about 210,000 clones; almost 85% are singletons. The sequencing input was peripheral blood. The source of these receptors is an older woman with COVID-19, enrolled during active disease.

CDR3 region: CSGHLGWSQYF. CDR3 DNA sequence: TGCAGCGGACATCTTGGGTGGTCCCAGTACTTC. V is TRBV29-1 and J is TRBJ2-5; D not certain. Looked up from germline, CDR1 is SQVTM and CDR2 is ANQGSEA. CDR3 size: 11 residues. V was trimmed by 7 bases and J by 9 bases, leaving 15 bases between them.

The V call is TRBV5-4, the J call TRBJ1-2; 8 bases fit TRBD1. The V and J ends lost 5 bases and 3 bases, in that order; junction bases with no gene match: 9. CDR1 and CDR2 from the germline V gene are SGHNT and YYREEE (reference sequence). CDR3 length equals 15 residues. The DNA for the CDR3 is TGTGCCAGCAGAGAAGGACAGGGAGAATACTATGGCTACACCTTC. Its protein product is CASREGQGEYYGYTF.

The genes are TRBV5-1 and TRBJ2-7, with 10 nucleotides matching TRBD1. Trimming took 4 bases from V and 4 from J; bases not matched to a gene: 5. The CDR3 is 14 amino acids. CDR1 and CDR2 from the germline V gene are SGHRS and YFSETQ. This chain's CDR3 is CASSLGTGEYEQYF. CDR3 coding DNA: TGCGCCAGCAGCCTAGGGACAGGGGAGTACGAGCAGTACTTC.

The CDR3 loop reads CASSMGQGLQPNTEAFF. DNA of the CDR3: TGTGCCAGTAGTATGGGACAGGGGCTACAACCGAACACTGAAGCTTTCTTT. The V and J genes are TRBV19 and TRBJ1-1; 10 nucleotides align to TRBD1. This CDR3 contains 17 residues. Germline lookup yields CDR1 LNHDA and CDR2 SQIVND (reference sequence). J gave up 1 base and V 3 bases, and 8 bases lay outside the gene matches.

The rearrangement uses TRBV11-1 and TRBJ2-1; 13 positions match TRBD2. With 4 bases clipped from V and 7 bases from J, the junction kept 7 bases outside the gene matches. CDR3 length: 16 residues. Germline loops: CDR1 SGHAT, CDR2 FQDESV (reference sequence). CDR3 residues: CASSSGLAGYVNEQFF. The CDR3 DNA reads TGTGCCAGCAGCTCGGGACTAGCGGGATATGTGAATGAGCAGTTCTTC.

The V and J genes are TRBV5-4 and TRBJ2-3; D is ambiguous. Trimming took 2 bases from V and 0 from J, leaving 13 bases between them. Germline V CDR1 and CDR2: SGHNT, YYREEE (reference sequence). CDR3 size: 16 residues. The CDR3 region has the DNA TGTGCCAGCAGCTTCGCACTTCAACCTAGCACAGATACGCAGTATTTT. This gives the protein CASSFALQPSTDTQYF.

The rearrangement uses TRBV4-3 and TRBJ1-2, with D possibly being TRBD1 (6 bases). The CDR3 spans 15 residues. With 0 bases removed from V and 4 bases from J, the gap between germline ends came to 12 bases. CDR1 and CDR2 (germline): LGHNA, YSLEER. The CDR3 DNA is TGCGCCAGCAGCCAAGAAGTGACAGGCCCCTATGGCTACACCTTC. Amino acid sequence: CASSQEVTGPYGYTF.

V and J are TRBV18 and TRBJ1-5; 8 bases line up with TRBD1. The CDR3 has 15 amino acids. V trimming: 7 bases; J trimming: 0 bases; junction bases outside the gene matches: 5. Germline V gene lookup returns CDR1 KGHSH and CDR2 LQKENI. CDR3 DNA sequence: TGTGCCAGCTGGGCGGGACAGGATAGCAATCAGCCCCAGCATTTT. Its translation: CASWAGQDSNQPQHF.

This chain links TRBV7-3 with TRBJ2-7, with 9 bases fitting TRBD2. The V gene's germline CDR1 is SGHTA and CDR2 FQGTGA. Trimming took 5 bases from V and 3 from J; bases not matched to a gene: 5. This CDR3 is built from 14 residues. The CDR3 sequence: CASSASSGVYEQYF. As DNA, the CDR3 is TGTGCCAGCAGCGCCTCTAGCGGGGTCTACGAGCAGTACTTC. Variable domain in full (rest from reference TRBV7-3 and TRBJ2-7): GAGVSQTPSNKVTEKGKYVELRCDPISGHTALYWYRQSLGQGPEFLIYFQGTGAADDSGLPNDRFFAVRPEGSVSTLKIQRTERGDSAVYLCASSASSGVYEQYFGPGTRLTVT.

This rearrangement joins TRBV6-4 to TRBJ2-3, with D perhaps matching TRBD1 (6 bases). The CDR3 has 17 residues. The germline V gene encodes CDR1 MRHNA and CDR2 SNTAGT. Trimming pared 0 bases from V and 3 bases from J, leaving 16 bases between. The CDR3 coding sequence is TGTGCCAGCAGTGACTCTACCGGGACAAGGGCGACAGATACGCAGTATTTT. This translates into CASSDSTGTRATDTQYF.